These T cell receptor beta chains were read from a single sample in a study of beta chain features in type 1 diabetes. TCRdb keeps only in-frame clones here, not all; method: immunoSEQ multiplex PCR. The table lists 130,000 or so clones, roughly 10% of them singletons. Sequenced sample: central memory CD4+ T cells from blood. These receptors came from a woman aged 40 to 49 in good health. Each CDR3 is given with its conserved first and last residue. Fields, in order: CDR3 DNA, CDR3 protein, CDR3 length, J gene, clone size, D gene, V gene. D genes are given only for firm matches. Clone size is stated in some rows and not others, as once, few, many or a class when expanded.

CDR3 DNA: TGTGCCAGCAGCTTGGCAGGCGATGGTTCCAATGAGCAGTTCTTC; CDR3 protein: CASSLAGDGSNEQFF; CDR3 length: 15; J gene: TRBJ2-1; clone size: few; D gene: -; V gene: TRBV5-5
CDR3 DNA: TGTGCCGGAGCCATCACAGATACGCAGTATTTT; CDR3 protein: CAGAITDTQYF; CDR3 length: 11; J gene: TRBJ2-3; clone size: few; D gene: -; V gene: TRBV2
CDR3 DNA: TGTGCCAGCAGCCAGGGCCGGGCCCCGGCCGGGGGCACAGATACGCAGTATTTT; CDR3 protein: CASSQGRAPAGGTDTQYF; CDR3 length: 18; J gene: TRBJ2-3; clone size: many; D gene: -; V gene: TRBV4-2
CDR3 DNA: TGCAGCGTGATTCCCGACCGACGGGGAAGCTCCTACAATGAGCAGTTCTTC; CDR3 protein: CSVIPDRRGSSYNEQFF; CDR3 length: 17; J gene: TRBJ2-1; clone size: many; D gene: -; V gene: TRBV29-1
CDR3 DNA: TGCGCCAGCAGCTCGGCACTAGCGGACACGGCAGATACGCAGTATTTT; CDR3 protein: CASSSALADTADTQYF; CDR3 length: 16; J gene: TRBJ2-3; clone size: -; D gene: TRBD2; V gene: TRBV5-1
CDR3 DNA: TGCGCCAGCAGCCAAGATAGCGGGACAGGGGGAACTGGGGCCAACGTCCTGACTTTC; CDR3 protein: CASSQDSGTGGTGANVLTF; CDR3 length: 19; J gene: TRBJ2-6; clone size: -; D gene: TRBD1; V gene: TRBV4-3
CDR3 DNA: TGCAGCGTTTTGTTTAGGGCAGGGTCATACGAGCAGTACTTC; CDR3 protein: CSVLFRAGSYEQYF; CDR3 length: 14; J gene: TRBJ2-7; clone size: -; D gene: -; V gene: TRBV29-1
CDR3 DNA: TGTGCCAGCAGAATCGACAGCTCCTACGAGCAGTACTTC; CDR3 protein: CASRIDSSYEQYF; CDR3 length: 13; J gene: TRBJ2-7; clone size: -; D gene: -; V gene: TRBV28
CDR3 DNA: TGTGCCAGCAGCGTAGCCGGGGGAGCTCTGAGGAACACAGATACGCAGTATTTT; CDR3 protein: CASSVAGGALRNTDTQYF; CDR3 length: 18; J gene: TRBJ2-3; clone size: few; D gene: -; V gene: TRBV9
CDR3 DNA: TGTGCCAGTCATCCCTCGGCAGGGGTAGTTGGGGCCCAGTACTTC; CDR3 protein: CASHPSAGVVGAQYF; CDR3 length: 15; J gene: TRBJ2-5; clone size: -; D gene: -; V gene: TRBV19
CDR3 DNA: TGTGCCAGCAGCCTCGGACAGGGAAATGAAAAACTGTTTTTT; CDR3 protein: CASSLGQGNEKLFF; CDR3 length: 14; J gene: TRBJ1-4; clone size: -; D gene: TRBD1; V gene: TRBV9
CDR3 DNA: TGTGCCAGCAGTGAAGGCGGGGGCGAGCAGTTCTTC; CDR3 protein: CASSEGGGEQFF; CDR3 length: 12; J gene: TRBJ2-1; clone size: few; D gene: -; V gene: TRBV2
CDR3 DNA: TGCAGCGTTGAAGATCCGTGGACTAGCGGGGGAACTGGCTCCTACAATGAGCAGTTCTTC; CDR3 protein: CSVEDPWTSGGTGSYNEQFF; CDR3 length: 20; J gene: TRBJ2-1; clone size: -; D gene: TRBD2; V gene: TRBV29-1
CDR3 DNA: TGCGCCAGCAGCCAAGATTCCGGGGGGATTGGCCAGAATGAGCAGTTCTTC; CDR3 protein: CASSQDSGGIGQNEQFF; CDR3 length: 17; J gene: TRBJ2-1; clone size: few; D gene: TRBD2; V gene: TRBV4-1
CDR3 DNA: TGTGCCAGCAGCCAAGAGGGCAGTCGAAACTCTGGAAACACCATATATTTT; CDR3 protein: CASSQEGSRNSGNTIYF; CDR3 length: 17; J gene: TRBJ1-3; clone size: few; D gene: -; V gene: TRBV4-2
CDR3 DNA: TGTGCCAGCAGCTCCGCACAGGTTTCCAGGGAGCTGTTTTTT; CDR3 protein: CASSSAQVSRELFF; CDR3 length: 14; J gene: TRBJ2-2; clone size: few; D gene: -; V gene: TRBV7-6
CDR3 DNA: TGTGCCAGCTCACCAGGGTTAGGGGAATCAGATACGCAGTATTTT; CDR3 protein: CASSPGLGESDTQYF; CDR3 length: 15; J gene: TRBJ2-3; clone size: many; D gene: -; V gene: TRBV18
CDR3 DNA: TGTGCTAGTGGTCCAGACGGCAGGGTCACTGAAGCTTTCTTT; CDR3 protein: CASGPDGRVTEAFF; CDR3 length: 14; J gene: TRBJ1-1; clone size: -; D gene: -; V gene: TRBV12-5
CDR3 DNA: TGTGCCAGCAGTGAAGCGCAGGTACCCACCGGTGAGCAGTTCTTC; CDR3 protein: CASSEAQVPTGEQFF; CDR3 length: 15; J gene: TRBJ2-1; clone size: -; D gene: -; V gene: TRBV2
CDR3 DNA: TGCGCCAGCAGCTTGGAGCCTAGTGGCGCAGATACGCAGTATTTT; CDR3 protein: CASSLEPSGADTQYF; CDR3 length: 15; J gene: TRBJ2-3; clone size: -; D gene: -; V gene: TRBV5-1
CDR3 DNA: TGCGCCAGCAGCTTGGGCGGGGGTTTCCAAGAGACCCAGTACTTC; CDR3 protein: CASSLGGGFQETQYF; CDR3 length: 15; J gene: TRBJ2-5; clone size: few; D gene: TRBD2; V gene: TRBV5-1
CDR3 DNA: TGCGCCAGCAGAACAGGGGTTACCGACAATGAGCAGTTCTTC; CDR3 protein: CASRTGVTDNEQFF; CDR3 length: 14; J gene: TRBJ2-1; clone size: -; D gene: TRBD1; V gene: TRBV5-1
CDR3 DNA: TGTGCCAGCAGCTTAGCGACAGGGGACACAGATACGCAGTATTTT; CDR3 protein: CASSLATGDTDTQYF; CDR3 length: 15; J gene: TRBJ2-3; clone size: many; D gene: TRBD1; V gene: TRBV7-9
CDR3 DNA: TGTGCCAGCAGCCCAAGGACAGGGGGCCTCAGTCATTCACCCCTCCACTTT; CDR3 protein: CASSPRTGGLSHSPLHF; CDR3 length: 17; J gene: TRBJ1-6; clone size: few; D gene: TRBD1; V gene: TRBV5-6
CDR3 DNA: TGTGCCAGTAGTATAATGAGCTCTGGAAACACCATATATTTT; CDR3 protein: CASSIMSSGNTIYF; CDR3 length: 14; J gene: TRBJ1-3; clone size: few; D gene: -; V gene: TRBV19
CDR3 DNA: TGTGCCAGCAGCGGGATAGCGGCTCAAGAGACCCAGTACTTC; CDR3 protein: CASSGIAAQETQYF; CDR3 length: 14; J gene: TRBJ2-5; clone size: few; D gene: -; V gene: TRBV2
CDR3 DNA: TGTGCCAGCAGGATACTAGCGGGTGAGACCCAGTACTTC; CDR3 protein: CASRILAGETQYF; CDR3 length: 13; J gene: TRBJ2-5; clone size: many; D gene: TRBD2; V gene: TRBV5-6
CDR3 DNA: TGCGCCAGCAGCTTACCCCAGGGAGGGAATGAGCAGTTCTTC; CDR3 protein: CASSLPQGGNEQFF; CDR3 length: 14; J gene: TRBJ2-1; clone size: -; D gene: TRBD2; V gene: TRBV5-1
CDR3 DNA: TGTGCCAGCAGCGTCGAGGGCTACGAGCAGTACTTC; CDR3 protein: CASSVEGYEQYF; CDR3 length: 12; J gene: TRBJ2-7; clone size: -; D gene: -; V gene: TRBV7-9
CDR3 DNA: TGCGCCAGCAGCCAAGACTCCAGTGAGACCCAGTACTTC; CDR3 protein: CASSQDSSETQYF; CDR3 length: 13; J gene: TRBJ2-5; clone size: many; D gene: -; V gene: TRBV4-3
CDR3 DNA: TGTGCCAGCAGGGGGACAGGGGGCGACGGTGGCTACACCTTC; CDR3 protein: CASRGTGGDGGYTF; CDR3 length: 14; J gene: TRBJ1-2; clone size: -; D gene: TRBD1; V gene: TRBV7-8
CDR3 DNA: TGTGCCAGTAAGGGGGTGTGGATGAACACTGAAGCTTTCTTT; CDR3 protein: CASKGVWMNTEAFF; CDR3 length: 14; J gene: TRBJ1-1; clone size: -; D gene: -; V gene: TRBV19
CDR3 DNA: TGTGCCAGTAGTGGGACAGGGGTGTACCAGCCCCAGCATTTT; CDR3 protein: CASSGTGVYQPQHF; CDR3 length: 14; J gene: TRBJ1-5; clone size: -; D gene: TRBD1; V gene: TRBV19
CDR3 DNA: TGTGCCAGCTCTCCCGTGAGCCGAGGCGGCGAGCAGTACTTC; CDR3 protein: CASSPVSRGGEQYF; CDR3 length: 14; J gene: TRBJ2-7; clone size: -; D gene: -; V gene: TRBV7-6
CDR3 DNA: TGTGCCAGCAGCTCGTACTTCCAAGAGACCCAGTACTTC; CDR3 protein: CASSSYFQETQYF; CDR3 length: 13; J gene: TRBJ2-5; clone size: few; D gene: -; V gene: TRBV7-2
CDR3 DNA: TGTGCCAGCAGCTCTTGGGACAGGCTCTACGAGCAGTACTTC; CDR3 protein: CASSSWDRLYEQYF; CDR3 length: 14; J gene: TRBJ2-7; clone size: -; D gene: TRBD1; V gene: TRBV5-6